Detailed here is one T cell receptor (beta chain). The antigen it binds to is not known. There are no base qualities to consult, and no much larger clone falls within one base. The library relied on the immunoSEQ multiplex PCR assay. A mixture of 60 forward primers for TCR Vbeta segments and 13 reverse primers for TCR Jbeta segments was used in the multiplex PCR. A multiplex PCR assay on genomic DNA amplified the CDR3 region of rearranged TCR beta genes. The Illumina HiSeq System was used to sequence the amplified TCR beta libraries as 87-base-pair reads. The authors' pipeline ran thus. A later analysis tallied tens of millions of unique TCR beta chains across the 550 to 850 repertoires, and approximately 11 million of those chains were shared by two or more donors. A nearest-neighbor algorithm error-corrected the raw reads and collapsed the reads into unique sequences, merging closely related sequences to remove PCR and sequencing errors. To assign V, D and J gene segments, CDR3 sequences were aligned to IMGT reference sequences. Each retained sequence needed at least a six-nucleotide match to both a V gene segment and a J gene segment. A rearrangement was called productive if the CDR3 had no stop codons and remained in frame with V and J, and every other rearrangement was called non-productive. CDR3 was defined by IMGT convention, running from the second conserved V-encoded cysteine to the conserved J-encoded phenylalanine. The earlier analysis of about 560 of the donors excluded any sequence lacking an unambiguous match to a single V gene segment. An earlier analysis of about 590 of the donors classified V segments as functional when productive rearrangements were above 56.7% and as segregating when the standard deviation between donors was above 5%. To diagnose cytomegalovirus status from the catalog of TCR beta chain sequences, a statistical classification framework was built. A later analysis assigned V and J genes by comparing TCR nucleotide sequences with IMGT/GENE-DB human TR gene sequences. A later analysis assigned CDR3 sequences and most-parsimonious VDJ recombination scenarios with the TCRdist pipeline. In a later analysis, every TCR beta chain was defined by the combination of its CDR3 amino acid sequence and its V-gene family, and reads without a unique V-gene family were dropped. To address suspected cross-contamination and a sequencing artifact, a later analysis removed roughly 640 highly shared, low-generation-probability nucleotide sequences. In a later analysis, a clonal expansion index for each public chain was calculated from normalized within-repertoire ranks of inferred template counts. A later analysis computed generation probabilities with a VDJ recombination model fitted to out-of-frame rearrangements, and checked the results against IGoR. In a later analysis, TCR-TCR, TCR-HLA and TCR-CMV co-occurrence was scored with hypergeometric tests, and a repertoire-size bias correction was applied to TCR pairs. A later analysis estimated false discovery rates by permuting HLA or CMV assignments 20 times. In a later analysis, co-occurring TCRs were grouped with DBSCAN, and TCRdist sequence similarity was added when clustering was performed within HLA-allele-positive subsets. Repertoires with fewer than 30,000 or more than 120,000 public chains were left out of co-occurrence clustering, as were five repertoires with anomalous nucleotide sharing. TCRdb retrieved this table from immuneACCESS and kept in-frame rearrangements only. Not all clones are present; in checked studies, unresolved V genes account for under half, and no reason is known for the remainder. That table gives V, J and clone size, and the DNA gave D and trimming. This sample holds about 220,000 clones; about 75% were observed only once. Jointly, the top ten make up 1.8% of the sample.

The sample comes from a study of cytomegalovirus exposure and HLA in healthy donors (dated by TCRdb to about 2017). With regard to the full study: An earlier analysis of approximately 550 of the donors reported roughly 300 Gb of sequence data and around 120 million unique TCR beta sequences from roughly 180 million T cells. Roughly 300 gigabases of sequencing data and roughly 90 million unique TCR sequences were included in an early release covering around 600 HLA-typed donors. Of the roughly 400 genotyped donors, approximately 82% fell in the genetic ancestry cluster associated with self-reported Caucasian donors. The study aimed to test whether signatures of past pathogen exposure could be identified by cataloging public T cell receptors. Using immunosequencing, the study profiled T cell repertoires from roughly 650 subjects and related those repertoires to cytomegalovirus serostatus. Along with the roughly 700-subject first cohort, a separate validation cohort of around 110 different subjects was used. The study combined high-throughput TCR immunosequencing, statistical association of individual TCRs with disease status, and machine learning to predict cytomegalovirus infection status. To study patterns of TCR occurrence, a later analysis re-analyzed previously published TCR beta repertoires from hundreds of donors and added high-resolution HLA genotyping. The later analysis used no new phenotypic data to find candidate immune exposures, relying instead on TCR beta sequences and their occurrence across donors. In an earlier analysis of several hundred of the donors, high-throughput TCR beta sequencing was used to judge whether each TCR beta V gene segment behaved as functional or pseudogenic. Donor age, sex, ethnicity and CMV serostatus were compiled together with the repertoire data. A later genetic analysis used genome-wide SNP genotypes for about three fifths of the 666 donors, treating that subset as a discovery cohort. Every repertoire in the discovery cohort had been generated on one and the same sequencing platform. HLA typing included class I and class II loci at four-digit resolution. Typing coverage varied by locus: roughly 629-640 donors for A, B, C, DRB1 and DQB1; under 550 for DQA1; more than 600 for DPA1; roughly 450 for DPB1. Roughly 5 DR-DQ haplotypes were handled as single units for association and clustering, since linkage in the cohort was strong. Across roughly 420 genotyped donors of the cohort, an average of roughly 250,000 unique TCR beta nucleotide sequences per donor were sequenced, and roughly 20% of those sequences were non-productive. General findings and caveats noted by the study authors: In an earlier analysis of more than 500 of the donors, most TCR beta V segments appeared in productive rearrangements about 87% or about 30% of the time, broadly matching IMGT annotations. At a false discovery rate of 0.05, a later analysis linked under 20,000 TCR beta sequences to specific HLA alleles. The presence/absence analyses assumed that sequencing depth was roughly uniform across donors, and that assumption may not be true. A later analysis found that TCR association rates varied across HLA loci, with DRB1 alleles showing the most associated TCRs and HLA-C alleles the fewest. The 87-base-pair reads could not distinguish some IMGT-functional V segments, including TRBV6-2 and TRBV6-3, so those segments were excluded. The study gave a list of 150 to 200 TCR beta chains associated with cytomegalovirus. A further reported finding was that TCR beta sequences accurately predicted the HLA-A and HLA-B alleles for most subjects in the first cohort. The classifier was reported to diagnose cytomegalovirus status with high specificity and sensitivity in both the original cohort and the validation cohort. A cluster of highly shared sequence variants was judged likely to be a technical artifact of the sequencing pipeline. A later analysis found that most CMV-associated TCR beta chains appeared HLA-restricted, with HLA associations seemingly driven largely by CMV exposure. When HLA alleles, especially DR and DQ, strongly co-occurred, attributing TCR associations to individual alleles was difficult. The authors suggested that the approach could potentially be generalized to other disease states and immunological phenotypes. An association between a missense DCLRE1C variant and V-gene and J-gene trimming of TCR beta chains was found in a later genetic analysis and replicated in an independent cohort. Correlated functional status among segregating V segments might be attributable to linkage disequilibrium, but an unknown experimental factor could not be ruled out. Immune exposure information for the cohort was limited to CMV serostatus. While some public TCRs were present in many individuals, most TCR sequences turned up only very rarely across donors. HLA typing was unavailable for some donors at each locus, so association tests used only the typed subset. Roughly 17 rarely observed V segments, including chromosome 9 orphons, were excluded from the earlier analysis of approximately 500 of the donors because counts were too low. In a later analysis, several top co-occurrence clusters were reported to appear linked to parvovirus B19, influenza, CMV and Epstein-Barr virus. In a later analysis, HLA-associated TCR beta chains were found to be more clonally expanded and to have lower generation probabilities than equally common non-associated chains. In a later genetic analysis, fewer N-insertions in productive TCRs were reported among donors in an Asian-associated ancestry cluster than the approximately 670-donor mean. The cohort was sequenced for TCR beta chains only, and without alpha or paired-chain data the features that could be detected were limited. A few of the identified cytomegalovirus-associated TCR beta chains were confirmed in vitro to be specific for cytomegalovirus antigens.

Via the germline V gene, CDR1 is MNHNS and CDR2 SASEGT. The CDR3 covers 16 residues, taking in both the cysteine and the phenylalanine. Kept here is only the CDR3 DNA, which spans 48 bases and is read in frame from base 1. V lost 3 bases and J lost 6 bases, and the count of bases not matched to a germline gene is 7. The cohort was made up of roughly 670 healthy bone marrow donors. Cohort members were all nominally healthy when sampled, although unrecorded immune exposures were likely present. The donor tested CMV seronegative, placing the donor among the 300 to 450 seronegative members of the cohort. A peripheral blood sample was collected from each donor, and TCR beta sequencing was performed on peripheral blood mononuclear cells. The Qiagen DNeasy Blood Extraction Kit was used to extract genomic DNA from the blood cell samples.

Sequencing used PBMCs. The sequence is built from TRBV6-1 and TRBJ2-2; 10 of the junction bases match TRBD2. The clonotype originates from a woman aged 25-40 years in good health and CMV-seronegative. The DNA is TGTGCCAGCAGTGATGGTAGCGGGGGGCGCGCCGGGGAGCTGTTTTTT. This codes for CASSDGSGGRAGELFF.